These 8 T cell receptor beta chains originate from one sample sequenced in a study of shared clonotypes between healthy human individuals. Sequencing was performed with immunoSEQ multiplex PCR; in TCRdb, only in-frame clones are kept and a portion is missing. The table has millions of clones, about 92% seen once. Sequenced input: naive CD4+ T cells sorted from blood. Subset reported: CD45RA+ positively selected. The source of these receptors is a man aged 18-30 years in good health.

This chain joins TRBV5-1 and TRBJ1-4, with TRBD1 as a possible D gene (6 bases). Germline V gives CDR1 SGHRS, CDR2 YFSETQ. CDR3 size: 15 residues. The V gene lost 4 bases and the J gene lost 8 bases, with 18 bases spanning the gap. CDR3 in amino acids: CASSPRGNIGEKLFF. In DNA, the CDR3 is TGCGCCAGCAGCCCAAGGGGGAATATAGGAGAAAAACTGTTTTTT. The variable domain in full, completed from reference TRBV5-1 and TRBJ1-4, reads KAGVTQTPRYLIKTRGQQVTLSCSPISGHRSVSWYQQTPGQGLQFLFEYFSETQRNKGNFPGRFSGRQFSNSRSEMNVSTLELGDSALYLCASSPRGNIGEKLFFGSGTQLSVL.

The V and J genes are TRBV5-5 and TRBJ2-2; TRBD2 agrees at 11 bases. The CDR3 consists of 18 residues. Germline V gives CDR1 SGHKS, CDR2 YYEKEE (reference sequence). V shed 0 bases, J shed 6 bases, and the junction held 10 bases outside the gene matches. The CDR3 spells CASSLVLAGAHSPGELFF. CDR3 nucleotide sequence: TGTGCCAGCAGCTTGGTACTAGCGGGAGCCCATTCTCCCGGGGAGCTGTTTTTT.

The DNA for the CDR3 is TGCAGCGTTTCCCCTTCGAGCAACGAGCAGTACTTC. Translated: CSVSPSSNEQYF. The gene calls are TRBV29-1 and TRBJ2-7, with D uncertain. Germline CDR1 is SQVTM and CDR2 is ANQGSEA. The CDR3 loop spans 12 amino acids. V gave up 5 bases and J gave up 5 bases, with 13 bases separating them.

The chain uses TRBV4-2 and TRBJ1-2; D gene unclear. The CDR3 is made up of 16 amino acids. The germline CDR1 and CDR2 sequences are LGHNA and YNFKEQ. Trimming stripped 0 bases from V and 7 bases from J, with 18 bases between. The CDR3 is CASSQESLLGEIGYTF. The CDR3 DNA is TGTGCCAGCAGCCAAGAATCCCTATTGGGAGAGATTGGCTACACCTTC.

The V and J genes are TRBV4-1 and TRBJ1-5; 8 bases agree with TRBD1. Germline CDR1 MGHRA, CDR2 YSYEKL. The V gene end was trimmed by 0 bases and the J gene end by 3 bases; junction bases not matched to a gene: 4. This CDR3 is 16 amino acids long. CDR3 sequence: CASSQEQGGYNQPQHF. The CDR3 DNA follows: TGCGCCAGCAGCCAAGAACAGGGGGGGTACAATCAGCCCCAGCATTTT.

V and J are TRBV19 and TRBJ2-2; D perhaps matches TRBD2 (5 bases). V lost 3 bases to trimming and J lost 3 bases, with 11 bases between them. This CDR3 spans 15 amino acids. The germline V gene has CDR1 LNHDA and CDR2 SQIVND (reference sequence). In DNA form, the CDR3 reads TGTGCCAGTAGTATTGGTTGGGGAGACACCGGGGAGCTGTTTTTT. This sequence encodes CASSIGWGDTGELFF.

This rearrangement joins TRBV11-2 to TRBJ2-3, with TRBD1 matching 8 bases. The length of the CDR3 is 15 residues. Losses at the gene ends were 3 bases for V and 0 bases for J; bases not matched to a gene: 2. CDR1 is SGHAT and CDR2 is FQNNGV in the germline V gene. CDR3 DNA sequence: TGTGCCAGCAGCTTTACAGGGGGGAGCACAGATACGCAGTATTTT. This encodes CASSFTGGSTDTQYF.

The CDR3: CASTVGGQSNEKLFF. The CDR3 coding sequence is TGTGCCAGCACAGTTGGGGGGCAGAGTAATGAAAAACTGTTTTTT. The chain couples TRBV2 to TRBJ1-4; D possibly corresponds to TRBD1 (6 bases). The CDR3 loop spans 15 amino acids. Germline lookup yields CDR1 SNHLY and CDR2 FYNNEI. Trimming stripped 7 bases from V and 4 bases from J, with 16 bases between.